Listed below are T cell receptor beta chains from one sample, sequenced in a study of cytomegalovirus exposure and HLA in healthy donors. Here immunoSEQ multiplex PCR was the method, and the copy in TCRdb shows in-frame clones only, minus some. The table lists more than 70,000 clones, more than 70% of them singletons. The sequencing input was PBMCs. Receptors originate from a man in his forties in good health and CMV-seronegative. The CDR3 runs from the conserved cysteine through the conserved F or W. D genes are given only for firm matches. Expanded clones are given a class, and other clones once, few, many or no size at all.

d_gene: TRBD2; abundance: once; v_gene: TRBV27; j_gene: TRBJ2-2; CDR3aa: CASSPRTSISTGELFF; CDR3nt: TGTGCCAGCAGTCCCAGGACTAGTATCAGCACCGGGGAGCTGTTTTTT
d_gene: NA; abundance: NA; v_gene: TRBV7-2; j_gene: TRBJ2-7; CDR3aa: CASSLTTEQYF; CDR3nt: TGTGCCAGCAGCTTAACGACAGAGCAGTACTTC
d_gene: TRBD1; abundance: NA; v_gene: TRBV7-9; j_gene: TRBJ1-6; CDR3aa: CASSGQGYSPLHF; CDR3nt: TGTGCCAGCAGCGGACAGGGGTATTCACCCCTCCACTTT
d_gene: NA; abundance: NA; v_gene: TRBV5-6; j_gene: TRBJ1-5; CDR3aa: CASSLAGSISNQPQHF; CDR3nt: TGTGCCAGCAGCTTGGCCGGGAGTATCAGCAATCAGCCCCAGCATTTT
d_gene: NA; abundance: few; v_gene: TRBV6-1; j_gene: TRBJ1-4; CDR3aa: CASSDMEGRDEKLFF; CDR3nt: TGTGCCAGCAGTGATATGGAGGGCCGTGATGAAAAACTGTTTTTT
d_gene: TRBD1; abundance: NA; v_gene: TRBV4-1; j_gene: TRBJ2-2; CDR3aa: CASSQDRGQGNTGELFF; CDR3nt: TGCGCCAGCAGCCAAGATCGGGGACAGGGTAACACCGGGGAGCTGTTTTTT
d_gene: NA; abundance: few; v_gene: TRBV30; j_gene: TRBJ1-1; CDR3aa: CGAGNTEAFF; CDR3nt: TGTGGGGCGGGGAACACTGAAGCTTTCTTT
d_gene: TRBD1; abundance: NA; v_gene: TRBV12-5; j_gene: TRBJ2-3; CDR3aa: CASGLVWSRGYTDTQYF; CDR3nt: TGTGCTAGTGGTTTGGTATGGAGCAGGGGGTACACAGATACGCAGTATTTT
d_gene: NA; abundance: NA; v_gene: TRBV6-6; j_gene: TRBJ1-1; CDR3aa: CASSREEATEAFF; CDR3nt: TGTGCCAGCAGCAGGGAGGAGGCCACTGAAGCTTTCTTT
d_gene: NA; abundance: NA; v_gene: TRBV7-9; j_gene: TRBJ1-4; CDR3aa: CASSLVWAGGPATNEKLFF; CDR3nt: TGTGCCAGCAGCTTAGTGTGGGCCGGGGGGCCCGCAACTAATGAAAAACTGTTTTTT